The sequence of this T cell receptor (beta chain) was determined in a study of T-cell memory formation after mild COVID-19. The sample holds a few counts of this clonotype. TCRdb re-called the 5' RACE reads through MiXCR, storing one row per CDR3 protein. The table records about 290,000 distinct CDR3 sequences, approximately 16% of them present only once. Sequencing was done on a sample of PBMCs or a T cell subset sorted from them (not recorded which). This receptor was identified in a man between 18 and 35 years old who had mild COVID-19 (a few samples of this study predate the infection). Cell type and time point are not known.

The CDR3 region has the DNA TGCGCCAGCAGCCAAGACCCCACCCCCAGGGGGCGCTTTAATGAGCAGTTCTTC. Protein: CASSQDPTPRGRFNEQFF. The gene calls are TRBV4-1 and TRBJ2-1; the match to TRBD1 covers 8 bases. V dropped 0 bases and J dropped 7; count of bases not matched to a gene: 14. The CDR3 has 18 residues. Germline CDR1 and CDR2: MGHRA and YSYEKL.